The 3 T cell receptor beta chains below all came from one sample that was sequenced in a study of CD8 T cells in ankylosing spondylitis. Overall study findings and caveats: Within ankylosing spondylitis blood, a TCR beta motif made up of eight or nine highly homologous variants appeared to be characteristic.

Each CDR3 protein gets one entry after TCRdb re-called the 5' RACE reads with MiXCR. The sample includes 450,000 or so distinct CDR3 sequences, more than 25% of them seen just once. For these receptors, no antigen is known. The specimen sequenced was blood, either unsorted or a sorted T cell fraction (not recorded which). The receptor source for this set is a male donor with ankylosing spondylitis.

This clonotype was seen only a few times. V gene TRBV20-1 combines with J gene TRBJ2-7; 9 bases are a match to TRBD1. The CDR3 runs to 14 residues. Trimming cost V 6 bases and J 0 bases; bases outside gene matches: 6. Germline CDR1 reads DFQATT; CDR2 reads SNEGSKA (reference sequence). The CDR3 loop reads CSAGRTGASYEQYF. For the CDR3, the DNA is TGCAGTGCAGGTCGGACAGGGGCCTCCTACGAGCAGTACTTC.

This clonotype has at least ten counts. Here the CDR3 reads CSARVFTSGWQETQYF. The CDR3 nucleotides read TGCAGTGCTAGAGTTTTTACTAGCGGCTGGCAAGAGACCCAGTACTTC. The chain combines TRBV20-1 with TRBJ2-5; 8 positions agree with TRBD2. V shed 1 base, J shed 2 bases, and the junction held 9 bases outside the gene matches. Germline loops: CDR1 DFQATT, CDR2 SNEGSKA (reference sequence). CDR3 length: 16 amino acids.

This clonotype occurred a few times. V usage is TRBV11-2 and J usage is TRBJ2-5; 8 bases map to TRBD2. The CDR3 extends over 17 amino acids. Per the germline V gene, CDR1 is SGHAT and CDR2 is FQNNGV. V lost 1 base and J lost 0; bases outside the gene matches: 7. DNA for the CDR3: TGTGCCAGCAGCTTAGTTTTTCGAGCGGGAGACCAAGAGACCCAGTACTTC. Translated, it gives CASSLVFRAGDQETQYF.